The clone carrying this T cell receptor beta chain was detected only a few times. The sample is drawn from a study of patients and donors after allogeneic stem cell transplantation. TCRdb recomputed calls from the RT-PCR reads with MiXCR, one row per CDR3 protein. Found here are fewer than 500,000 distinct CDR3 sequences, 16% of them singletons; the top ten hold 7.2%. V trimming: 5 bases; J trimming: 3 bases; junction bases outside the gene matches: 4. The CDR3 runs to 14 residues. The sequence was obtained from a human donor who was either an allogeneic HSCT recipient or a stem cell or donor lymphocyte infusion donor (not recorded which). It is not recorded whose cells these are; they may come from a transplant donor. The chain joins TRBV12-3 or TRBV12-4 to TRBJ1-5; TRBD1 aligns across 7 bases. Sequencing was performed on blood, either unsorted or a sorted T cell fraction (not recorded which). The CDR3 sequence is CASSDRDPNQPQHF. As DNA, the CDR3 is TGTGCCAGCAGTGACAGGGACCCCAATCAGCCCCAGCATTTT.